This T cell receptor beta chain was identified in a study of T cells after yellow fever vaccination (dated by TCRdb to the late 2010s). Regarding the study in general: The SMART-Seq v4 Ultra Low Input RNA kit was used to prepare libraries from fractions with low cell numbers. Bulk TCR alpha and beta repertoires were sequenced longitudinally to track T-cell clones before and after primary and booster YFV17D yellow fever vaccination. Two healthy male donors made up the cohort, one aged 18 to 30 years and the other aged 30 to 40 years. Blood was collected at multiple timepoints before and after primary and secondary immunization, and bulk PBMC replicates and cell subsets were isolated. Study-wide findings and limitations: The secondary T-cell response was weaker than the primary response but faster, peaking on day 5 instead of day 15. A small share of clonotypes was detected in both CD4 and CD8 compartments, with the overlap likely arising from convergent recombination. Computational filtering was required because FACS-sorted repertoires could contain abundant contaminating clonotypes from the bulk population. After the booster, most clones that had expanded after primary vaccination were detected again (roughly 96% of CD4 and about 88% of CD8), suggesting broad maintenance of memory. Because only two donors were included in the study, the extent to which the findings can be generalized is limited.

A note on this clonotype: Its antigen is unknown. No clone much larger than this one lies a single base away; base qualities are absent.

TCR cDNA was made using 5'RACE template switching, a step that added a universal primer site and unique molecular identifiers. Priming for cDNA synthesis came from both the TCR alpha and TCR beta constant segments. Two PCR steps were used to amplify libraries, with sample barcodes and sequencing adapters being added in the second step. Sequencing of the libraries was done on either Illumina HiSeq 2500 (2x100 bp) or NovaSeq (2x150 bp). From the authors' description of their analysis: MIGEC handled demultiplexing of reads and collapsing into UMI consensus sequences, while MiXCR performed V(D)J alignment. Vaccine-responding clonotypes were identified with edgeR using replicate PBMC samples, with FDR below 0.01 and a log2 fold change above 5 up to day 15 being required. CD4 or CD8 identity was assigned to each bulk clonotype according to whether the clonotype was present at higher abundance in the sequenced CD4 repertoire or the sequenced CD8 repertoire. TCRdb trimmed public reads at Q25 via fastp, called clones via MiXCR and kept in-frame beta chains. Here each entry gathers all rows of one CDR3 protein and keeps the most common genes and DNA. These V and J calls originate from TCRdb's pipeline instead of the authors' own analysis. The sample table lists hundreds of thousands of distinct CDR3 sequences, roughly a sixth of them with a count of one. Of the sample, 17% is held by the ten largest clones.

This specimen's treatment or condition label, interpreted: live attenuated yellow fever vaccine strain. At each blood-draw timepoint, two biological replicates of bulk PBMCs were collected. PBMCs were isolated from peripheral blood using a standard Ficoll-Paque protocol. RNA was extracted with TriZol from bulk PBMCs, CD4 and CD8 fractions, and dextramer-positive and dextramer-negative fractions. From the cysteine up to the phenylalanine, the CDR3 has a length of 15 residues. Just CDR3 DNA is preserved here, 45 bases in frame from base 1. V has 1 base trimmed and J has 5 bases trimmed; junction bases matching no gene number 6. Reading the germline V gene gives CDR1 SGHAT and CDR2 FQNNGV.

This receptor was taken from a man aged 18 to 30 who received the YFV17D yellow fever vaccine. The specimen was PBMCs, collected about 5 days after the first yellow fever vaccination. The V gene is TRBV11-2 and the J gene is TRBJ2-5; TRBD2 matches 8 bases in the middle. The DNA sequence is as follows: TGTGCCAGCAGCTTAGGTGTGACTAGCGACGAGACCCAGTACTTC. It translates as CASSLGVTSDETQYF.